The 23 T cell receptor beta chains below were found in one sample sequenced in a study of blood T cell repertoires in COVID-19. The method was immunoSEQ multiplex PCR; TCRdb's version includes in-frame clones alone and lacks a portion of them. Counted here are around 220,000 clones, approximately 86% occurring once; the ten biggest clones make up around 1.6%. What was sequenced was peripheral blood. These receptors originate from a man younger than 30 with active or convalescent COVID-19.

The genes are TRBV2 and TRBJ1-1; D perhaps matches TRBD1 (6 bases). V gave up 4 bases and J gave up 4 bases, with 16 bases separating them. CDR1 and CDR2 (germline): SNHLY, FYNNEI. CDR3 size: 15 residues. CDR3 in DNA: TGTGCCAGCAGTGTTAGAGGACAGACGGCCACTGAAGCTTTCTTT. Residues: CASSVRGQTATEAFF.

V is TRBV19 and J is TRBJ2-1, with D possibly TRBD2 on 5 matching bases. V was trimmed by 3 bases and J by 7 bases, leaving 10 bases between them. The germline CDR1 and CDR2 sequences are LNHDA and SQIVND (reference sequence). The CDR3 totals 13 residues. The CDR3 DNA sequence: TGTGCCAGTAGTATTTCCGGGGTGAATGAGCAGTTCTTC. As protein: CASSISGVNEQFF. The full variable domain, in which reference TRBV19 and TRBJ2-1 provide the parts outside the CDR3, is DGGITQSPKYLFRKEGQNVTLSCEQNLNHDAMYWYRQDPGQGLRLIYYSQIVNDFQKGDIAEGYSVSREKKESFPLTVTSAQKNPTAFYLCASSISGVNEQFFGPGTRLTVL.

This clone has only one observation. The chain links TRBV19 to TRBJ2-6; perhaps TRBD1 as D (5 bases). The length of the CDR3 is 16 residues. CDR1 and CDR2 from the germline V gene are LNHDA and SQIVND (reference sequence). Deletions cut 10 bases from V and 2 bases from J, with 18 bases between. CDR3 nucleotide sequence: TGTGCCACACACTCGCCAGGGTTGCCTGGGGCCAACGTCCTGACTTTC. Translating gives CATHSPGLPGANVLTF.

The chain links TRBV24-1 to TRBJ1-5, with 7 bases matching TRBD1. Looked up from germline, CDR1 is KGHDR and CDR2 is SFDVKD. The CDR3 sequence is 15 residues long. Trimming at V came to 6 bases and at J to 4 bases, leaving 8 bases not matched to a gene. CDR3 nucleotide sequence: TGTGCCACCAGTCCGACAGGGTCTTTAAATCAGCCCCAGCATTTT. Translating gives CATSPTGSLNQPQHF.

Only one count was recorded for this clone. The genes are TRBV27 and TRBJ1-4; 8 bases agree with TRBD1. The CDR3 spans 17 residues. V dropped 5 bases and J dropped 2; count of bases not matched to a gene: 10. The V gene's germline CDR1 is MNHEY and CDR2 SMNVEV (reference sequence). This CDR3 reads CASSLLRGQGTNEKLFF. Written as DNA, the CDR3 is TGTGCCAGCAGTCTGCTTAGAGGACAGGGTACTAATGAAAAACTGTTTTTT.

The V and J genes are TRBV19 and TRBJ1-5, with 8 bases lining up with TRBD1. V lost 4 bases and J lost 6; bases outside the gene matches: 11. In germline, CDR1 is LNHDA, CDR2 SQIVND (reference sequence). The CDR3 is 16 amino acids. The DNA of the CDR3 is TGTGCCAGTAGTAGGGGGGACAGGACCCGGGGTCAGCCCCAGCATTTT. Encoded protein: CASSRGDRTRGQPQHF.

The rearrangement uses TRBV7-8 and TRBJ1-2; D gene unclear. Germline V lookup: CDR1 SGHVS, CDR2 FQNEAQ. The germline V and J ends were trimmed by 5 bases and 4 bases, with 17 bases remaining between them. This CDR3 comprises 15 residues. In DNA, the CDR3 is TGTGCCAGCAGCCTAAGCCTCGAGGAGGGCTATGGCTACACCTTC. Amino acids: CASSLSLEEGYGYTF.

This clone appeared a few times. The chain uses TRBV9 and TRBJ2-7, with 11 bases identical to TRBD1. The trim removed 4 bases at V and 1 base at J, leaving 4 bases unmatched. The CDR3 length is 15 residues. The V gene's germline CDR1 is SGDLS and CDR2 YYNGEE. Here the CDR3 reads CASSPGQGASYEQYF. The DNA of the CDR3 is TGTGCCAGCAGCCCCGGACAGGGGGCTTCCTACGAGCAGTACTTC.

The rearrangement links TRBV5-1 to TRBJ2-6, with 10 bases that match TRBD1. This CDR3 is built from 18 residues. The ends lost 0 bases at V and 0 bases at J; junction bases unmatched: 3. Germline V gene data show CDR1 as SGHRS and CDR2 as YFSETQ. The CDR3 loop is CASSLGGTGASGANVLTF. For the CDR3, the DNA is TGCGCCAGCAGCTTGGGGGGGACAGGGGCCTCTGGGGCCAACGTCCTGACTTTC.

The chain combines TRBV11-3 with TRBJ2-7; D unresolved. The CDR3 is 13 amino acids. Trimming took 5 bases from V and 2 from J, leaving 10 bases between them. Germline V CDR1 and CDR2: SGHNT, YENEEA. The CDR3 reads CASSPGDTYEQYF. The DNA for the CDR3 is TGTGCCAGCAGCCCAGGTGACACCTACGAGCAGTACTTC.

This clone was detected only once. The rearrangement links TRBV4-3 to TRBJ2-7; the D gene is possibly TRBD1 (5 bases). Trimming removed 1 base at V and 4 bases at J, with 8 bases between. The CDR3 length is 13 residues. Germline-derived CDR1 and CDR2 are LGHNA and YSLEER. Here the CDR3 reads CASSQVRGYEQYF. CDR3 sequence (DNA): TGCGCCAGCAGCCAAGTTAGGGGATACGAGCAGTACTTC.

The chain carries TRBV6-5 and TRBJ1-4, with D hard to call. The germline V and J ends were trimmed by 0 bases and 3 bases, with 11 bases remaining between them. The CDR3 runs to 16 residues. Germline V CDR1 and CDR2: MNHEY, SVGAGI. CDR3: CASSYSHLGANEKLFF. The CDR3 region has the DNA TGTGCCAGCAGTTACTCACACCTTGGTGCTAATGAAAAACTGTTTTTT.

The chain joins TRBV19 to TRBJ1-1; D not resolved. Germline-derived CDR1 and CDR2 are LNHDA and SQIVND (reference sequence). The CDR3 extends over 16 amino acids. Trimming took 2 bases from V and 0 from J, leaving 13 bases between them. As DNA, the CDR3 is TGTGCCAGTAGTATAATCGGACTTCCCTTGAACACTGAAGCTTTCTTT. It specifies CASSIIGLPLNTEAFF.

V usage is TRBV5-1 and J usage is TRBJ2-7; 14 bases align to TRBD2. V lost 3 bases to trimming and J lost 7 bases; unmatched junction nucleotides: 15. Germline V gene data show CDR1 as SGHRS and CDR2 as YFSETQ. CDR3 size: 18 residues. CDR3 residues: CASSSQTSGRDSLKEQYF. DNA for the CDR3: TGCGCCAGCAGCTCCCAGACTAGCGGGAGGGACTCTTTGAAGGAGCAGTACTTC.

V usage is TRBV5-1 and J usage is TRBJ1-3, with 9 bases lining up with TRBD1. CDR1 and CDR2 from the germline V gene are SGHRS and YFSETQ. The V and J ends lost 1 base and 4 bases, in that order; junction bases with no gene match: 6. This CDR3 is built from 16 residues. The CDR3 nucleotides are TGCGCCAGCAGCTTGAGTACAGGGGGCTCCGGAAACACCATATATTTT. Amino acids: CASSLSTGGSGNTIYF.

Turning to this clone: The sample has other DNA sequences that encode this CDR3 too. The rearrangement links TRBV5-6 to TRBJ2-7, with 7 bases that match TRBD2. The V gene's germline CDR1 is SGHDT and CDR2 YYEEEE. Unmatched junction bases numbered 5, after V lost 0 bases and J lost 2 bases. The CDR3 length is 15 residues. The CDR3 here is CASSLGGGGPYEQYF. In DNA form, the CDR3 reads TGTGCCAGCAGCTTGGGGGGGGGAGGGCCCTACGAGCAGTACTTC.

The gene calls are TRBV19 and TRBJ2-1; 13 bases agree with TRBD2. The CDR3 is 16 amino acids. The ends lost 6 bases at V and 2 bases at J; junction bases unmatched: 4. The V gene's germline CDR1 is LNHDA and CDR2 SQIVND (reference sequence). CDR3 DNA sequence: TGTGCCAGTAGGGGGACTAGCGGGGATACCTACAATGAGCAGTTCTTC. The encoded protein is CASRGTSGDTYNEQFF.

This clone came up a few times. The chain carries TRBV2 and TRBJ1-6; perhaps TRBD1 as D (6 bases). The CDR3 spans 12 residues. Trimming took 7 bases from V and 14 from J, leaving 15 bases between them. CDR1 and CDR2 (germline): SNHLY, FYNNEI. The CDR3 reads CASTRQALTLHF. CDR3 coding DNA: TGTGCCAGCACCAGACAGGCCCTCACCCTCCACTTT.

The gene calls are TRBV27 and TRBJ2-1, with 8 bases matching TRBD2. The CDR3 extends over 16 amino acids. V was pared by 5 bases and J by 5 bases, with 11 bases of the junction left unmatched. Germline-derived CDR1 and CDR2 are MNHEY and SMNVEV (reference sequence). The chain's CDR3 is CASSLLGVAGNNEQFF. The CDR3 DNA sequence: TGTGCCAGCAGTCTCCTGGGGGTAGCGGGAAACAATGAGCAGTTCTTC.

The J gene is TRBJ2-2, the V gene TRBV27, with 9 bases fitting TRBD1. V lost 3 bases to trimming and J lost 4 bases; unmatched junction nucleotides: 3. This CDR3 region has 15 residues. Germline-derived CDR1 and CDR2 are MNHEY and SMNVEV (reference sequence). The CDR3 coding sequence is TGTGCCAGCAGTTTGGGACAGGGAGTCACCGGGGAGCTGTTTTTT. Protein: CASSLGQGVTGELFF.

V and J are TRBV6-5 and TRBJ2-1; weak D call: TRBD2 (5 bases). The CDR3 covers 14 residues. V was cut by 6 bases and J by 5 bases, with 14 bases left in between. Looked up from germline, CDR1 is MNHEY and CDR2 is SVGAGI. CDR3 nucleotide sequence: TGTGCCAGCAGATCAGACTATACCCACAATGAGCAGTTCTTC. This sequence encodes CASRSDYTHNEQFF.

J is TRBJ1-4 and V is TRBV5-1; D may be TRBD1 (6 bases). V gave up 5 bases and J gave up 4 bases, with 18 bases separating them. This CDR3 has 16 amino acids. Germline assignment: CDR1 SGHRS and CDR2 YFSETQ. The chain's CDR3 is CASRSNTGSVNEKLFF. The CDR3, as DNA: TGCGCCAGCAGATCTAACACAGGGTCGGTTAATGAAAAACTGTTTTTT.

V usage is TRBV6-1 and J usage is TRBJ2-7; 8 bases align to TRBD2. The ends lost 2 bases at V and 5 bases at J; junction bases unmatched: 8. This CDR3 comprises 15 residues. CDR1 and CDR2 from the germline V gene are MNHNS and SASEGT. Here the CDR3 reads CASSERGTSFHEQYF. In DNA, the CDR3 is TGTGCCAGCAGTGAAAGGGGGACTAGTTTCCACGAGCAGTACTTC.